Below are 14 T cell receptor beta chains sequenced from a single sample in a study of tumor and adjacent non-tumor tissue in lung cancer. Three rounds of nested PCR, following a modified ARM-PCR protocol, produced the TCRbeta library. TCRdb independently ran MiXCR on the multiplex PCR reads; one entry per CDR3 protein. The repertoire holds 50,000 to 60,000 distinct CDR3 sequences, with 74% as singletons. RNA was extracted from bulk tissue without any cell sorting. This non-tumor lung sample came from over 3 cm beyond the tumor edge. Sequenced material: distant non-tumor lung tissue. Source of these receptors: a woman aged 60-75 years with non-small cell lung cancer.

In the case of this clonotype: One end of the junction does not line up with germline, which may come from a read error. The chain recombines TRBV14 with TRBJ2-3; tentatively, D is TRBD2 (6 bases). The germline CDR1 and CDR2 sequences are SGHDN and FVKESK. This CDR3 comprises 16 residues. The CDR3 sequence is CASQKGSGTSTDSQYF. CDR3 sequence (DNA): TGTGCCAGCCAGAAGGGAAGCGGTACTAGCACAGATTCGCAGTATTTT.

This clonotype appeared many times. CDR3 DNA: TGTGCCATCCAAACGGGCGGGACCTTCGGGGAGCTGTTTTTT. Amino acids: CAIQTGGTFGELFF. J is TRBJ2-2 and V is TRBV24-1; possibly TRBD2 for D (6 bases). Deletions cut 11 bases from V and 7 bases from J, with 19 bases between. CDR3 length: 14 residues. CDR1 and CDR2 (germline): KGHDR, SFDVKD.

As regards this clonotype: At one end, the junction sequence differs from germline, possibly due to a read error. V is TRBV6-2 or TRBV6-3 and J is TRBJ2-5; TRBD1 or TRBD2 may be the D gene (5 bases each). CDR1 is MNHEY, CDR2 SVGEGT, per germline. The CDR3 length is 14 residues. The CDR3 DNA sequence: TGTGCGAGCAGTTCCATCGACCCACCCGGGACCCGGTACTTC. It yields the protein CASSSIDPPGTRYF.

This clonotype is deemed medium-sized (0.01 to 0.1%). This chain connects TRBV4-3 to TRBJ2-5; 8 nucleotides align to TRBD1. J lost 4 bases, V lost 2 bases, and 9 bases had no gene match. The CDR3 covers 16 residues. Germline V gene lookup returns CDR1 LGHNA and CDR2 YSLEER. The CDR3 reads CASSQYFQGAAETQYF. CDR3 DNA sequence: TGCGCCAGCAGCCAATATTTCCAGGGGGCCGCAGAGACCCAGTACTTC.

The chain uses TRBV6-6 and TRBJ1-5; D not certain. V lost 9 bases, J lost 2 bases, and 17 bases lay in between. Looked up from germline, CDR1 is MNHNY and CDR2 is SVGAGI (reference sequence). The CDR3 loop spans 15 amino acids. CDR3 residues: CARSFVGRRNQPQHF. The CDR3 DNA is TGTGCCAGAAGCTTTGTTGGACGGCGCAATCAGCCCCAGCATTTT.

This clonotype was seen at least ten times. This chain connects TRBV7-9 to TRBJ2-1; 7 nucleotides match TRBD1. CDR3 length: 15 amino acids. Germline CDR1 SEHNR, CDR2 FQNEAQ (reference sequence). V lost 6 bases, J lost 6 bases, and 11 bases stayed unmatched. The CDR3 region is CASRDQTGSTNEQFF. The CDR3 DNA is TGTGCCAGCAGGGACCAGACAGGGTCGACCAATGAGCAGTTCTTC.

With respect to this clonotype: A clone one base away is much larger, so this may be a read error. The CDR3 does not end in the conserved phenylalanine or tryptophan, so this is likely a read error. The gene calls are TRBV28 and TRBJ2-2, with 8 bases matching TRBD1. V lost 3 bases, J lost 5 bases, and 5 bases stayed unmatched. There are 15 residues in the CDR3. Looked up from germline, CDR1 is MDHEN and CDR2 is SYDVKM. CDR3 in DNA: TGTGCCAGCAGTTTCCAGGGGGCGCGTACCGGGGAGCTGTTTCTT. Translating it yields CASSFQGARTGELFL.

This clonotype was observed a single time. A read error may account for a junction end that differs from germline. The chain's CDR3 is CASSLEVRTDTQYF. CDR3 DNA: TGTGCCAGCAGTTTGGAGGTCCGCACAGATACGCAGTATTTT. This rearrangement joins TRBV5-4 to TRBJ2-3, with D possibly matching TRBD2 (5 bases). CDR3 size: 14 residues. Germline V CDR1 and CDR2: SGHNT, YYREEE (reference sequence).

This chain links TRBV6-1 with TRBJ1-1; TRBD1 agrees at 7 bases. The CDR3 is 14 amino acids. Germline assignment: CDR1 MNHNS and CDR2 SASEGT. V gave up 11 bases and J gave up 4 bases; unmatched junction bases: 13. CDR3 sequence (DNA): TGTGCCGACAGTAGGGGGGACAGATCCACTGAAGCTTTCTTT. Translation: CADSRGDRSTEAFF.

The rearrangement joins TRBV28 to TRBJ1-1, with D possibly TRBD1 on 5 matching bases. The V end lost 11 bases, the J end lost 0 bases, and 16 bases lay between the germline ends. This CDR3 comprises 14 residues. In germline, CDR1 is MDHEN, CDR2 SYDVKM. CDR3 sequence reads: CAAMLEGLNTEAFF. The CDR3 DNA sequence: TGTGCCGCAATGCTAGAGGGGCTGAACACTGAAGCTTTCTTT.

This rearrangement joins TRBV12-3 or TRBV12-4 to TRBJ2-7, with 7 bases identical to TRBD1. After removal of 10 bases from V and 0 bases from J, the junction contained 9 bases not matched to a gene. CDR3 length: 14 amino acids. The CDR3 reads CATRTQGHSYEQYF. CDR3 in DNA: TGTGCCACCAGAACACAGGGGCACTCCTACGAGCAGTACTTC.

This clonotype appeared many times. V and J are TRBV25-1 and TRBJ2-5; D assignment may be TRBD1 or TRBD2 (5 bases each). CDR3 length equals 12 residues. V was clipped by 9 bases and J by 2 bases, with 10 bases between them. Per the germline V gene, CDR1 is MGHDK and CDR2 is SYGVNS. This CDR3 is CASQWGQETQYF. The CDR3 DNA reads as TGTGCCAGTCAATGGGGGCAAGAGACCCAGTACTTC.

Comments on this clonotype: It may be a read error: a sequence one base away is much more abundant. The chain uses TRBV23-1 and TRBJ2-1, with 11 positions matching TRBD2. TRBV23-1 is recorded as an ORF, its role being uncertain. This CDR3 comprises 17 residues. The CDR3 region has the DNA TGCGCCAGCAGTCAATCGTCTAGCGGGGGGACCTACAATGAGCAGCTCTTC. As protein: CASSQSSSGGTYNEQLF.

V usage is TRBV7-3 and J usage is TRBJ1-1; no clear D gene. Per the germline V gene, CDR1 is SGHTA and CDR2 is FQGTGA. CDR3 length: 15 amino acids. V lost 0 bases and J 1 base, leaving 9 bases between the germline ends. This chain's CDR3 is CASSLTRVGNTEAFF. CDR3 in DNA: TGTGCCAGCAGCTTAACACGGGTTGGGAACACTGAAGCTTTCTTT. The variable domain in full, with the rest retrieved from reference TRBV7-3 and TRBJ1-1, is GAGVSQTPSNKVTEKGKYVELRCDPISGHTALYWYRQSLGQGPEFLIYFQGTGAADDSGLPNDRFFAVRPEGSVSTLKIQRTERGDSAVYLCASSLTRVGNTEAFFGQGTRLTVV.